This T cell receptor beta chain was recovered during a study of monozygotic twins with inflammatory bowel disease. The study's findings and limits: It was observed that concordant and discordant twins did not differ in repertoire similarity, possibly given limited power.

For each CDR3 protein, TCRdb gives one entry from its re-call of the 5' RACE reads, without DNA. The listing records approximately 210,000 distinct CDR3 sequences. Concerning this clonotype: Antigen specificity is unknown.

The germline V gene encodes CDR1 SGDLS and CDR2 YYNGEE. This CDR3 is built from 14 residues. The sequencing input was blood. This clonotype originated in a human donor with ulcerative colitis or Crohn's disease, or a healthy co-twin of an affected twin (not recorded which). The chain has TRBV9 and TRBJ2-5; TCRdb proposes TRBD1, but this gene call is untestable without DNA. The CDR3 region is CASSRSGSWETQYF.